This T cell receptor beta chain was captured by sequencing in a study of T cells in localized non-small cell lung cancer. This clone was observed a single time. Antigen unknown. Here immunoSEQ multiplex PCR was the method, and the copy in TCRdb shows in-frame clones only, minus some. The table records about 78,000 clones, 84% of them present only once. With 5 bases clipped from V and 5 bases from J, the junction kept 6 bases outside the gene matches. Germline-derived CDR1 and CDR2 are MGHRA and YSYEKL. The CDR3 totals 15 residues. Overall study results and limits: Maximal T cell clonality occurred in uninvolved adjacent lung, with tumor ranking below it.

The material was peripheral blood, obtained before any cancer treatment. The chain is built from TRBV4-1 and TRBJ2-5; the match to TRBD1 covers 12 bases. The source is a man between 40 and 70 years old with stage I lung adenocarcinoma. In DNA form, the CDR3 reads TGCGCCAGCAGCTTTGGGACAGGGGGCGGGGAGACCCAGTACTTC. As protein: CASSFGTGGGETQYF.